The clone carrying this TCR beta chain came up a few times. The antigen remains undetermined. With 60 Vbeta and 13 Jbeta primers, the PCR was carried out. Profiling relied on immunoSEQ multiplex PCR, and the TCRdb table lists in-frame clones only, not all of them. Among about 200,000 clones listed, about an eighth were seen once. The data are from a study of cytomegalovirus exposure and HLA in healthy donors. Overall study findings and caveats: TCR beta V segments were, for the most part, productive about 87% or about 30% of the time in an earlier analysis. A missense DCLRE1C variant was associated with V- and J-gene trimming of TCR beta chains in a later analysis, and an independent cohort replicated the association. In a later analysis, donors in an Asian-associated ancestry cluster reportedly had fewer N-insertions in productive TCRs than the cohort mean. When analyzed later, the rates of TCR association showed variation by HLA locus, with DRB1 the most and HLA-C the fewest.

The germline CDR1 and CDR2 sequences are LNHDA and SQIVND (reference sequence). Trimming cost V 10 bases and J 2 bases; bases outside gene matches: 18. CDR3 size: 17 residues. The V gene is TRBV19, the J gene TRBJ1-2, with 8 bases that match TRBD1. The source of this sequence is a man aged 45-65 years in good health and CMV-seropositive. The sequenced sample was PBMCs. The CDR3 loop reads CATVRVRGRGGNYGYTF. The CDR3 region has the DNA TGTGCCACCGTCCGGGTCAGGGGGCGCGGTGGGAACTATGGCTACACCTTC.